A single sample is the source of the 10 T cell receptor beta chains below, sequenced in a study of T cell responses to AZD1222 COVID-19 vaccine. Assay: immunoSEQ multiplex PCR; the TCRdb copy retains only in-frame clones and omits some. The data contain 70,000 to 95,000 clones, around 87% of them seen just once; the ten biggest clones take up around 4.5%. Here the sequenced sample was peripheral blood, taken on day 0 of MenACWY control vaccination. The receptors derive from an adult in good health.

This rearrangement joins TRBV7-3 to TRBJ1-2; D remains ambiguous. The germline V gene has CDR1 SGHTA and CDR2 FQGTGA. This CDR3 region has 13 residues. V lost 5 bases and J lost 6, with 13 bases in between. In DNA, the CDR3 is TGTGCCAGCAGCCTCGGCGGCTTGGATGGCTACACCTTC. It is translated as CASSLGGLDGYTF.

A remark on this clone: The germline gene is not matched at one end of the junction; a read error may be the cause. The chain is built from TRBV7-9 and TRBJ2-7, with a weak D call TRBD2 (5 bases). The CDR3 spans 16 residues. Germline-derived CDR1 and CDR2 are SEHNR and FQNEAQ (reference sequence). CDR3 DNA: TGTACCAGCAGCTTAAGAGCGGTCGCGAGCTCCTACGAGCAGTACTTC. Translation gives CTSSLRAVASSYEQYF. The full variable domain, rest sourced from reference TRBV7-9 and TRBJ2-7, is DTGVSQNPRHKITKRGQNVTFRCDPISEHNRLYWYRQTLGQGPEFLTYFQNEAQLEKSRLLSDRFSAERPKGSFSTLEIQRTEQGDSAMYLCTSSLRAVASSYEQYFGPGTRLTVT.

CDR3 nucleotides: TGTGCCAGCAGCTTCCAAAATCAGCCCCAGCATTTT. Its translation: CASSFQNQPQHF. V and J are TRBV7-2 and TRBJ1-5; D unresolved. Trimming took 3 bases from V and 4 from J, leaving 4 bases between them. The CDR3 runs to 12 residues. The germline V gene has CDR1 SGHTA and CDR2 FQGNSA.

The chain carries TRBV6-2 or TRBV6-3 and TRBJ2-7; D uncertain. The CDR3 totals 11 residues. Per germline, CDR1 MNHEY and CDR2 SVGEGT. Between the trimmed V and J ends, which lost 5 bases and 4 bases, there was a span of 6 bases. The CDR3 loop reads CASSQRYEQYF. The CDR3 DNA reads as TGTGCCAGCAGTCAACGGTACGAGCAGTACTTC.

The rearrangement uses TRBV15 and TRBJ2-7; D is perhaps TRBD2 (7 bases). The CDR3 extends over 18 amino acids. Trimming removed 5 bases at V and 3 bases at J, with 26 bases between. Germline CDR1 reads LNHNV; CDR2 reads YYDKDF (reference sequence). In DNA, the CDR3 is TGTGCCACCAGCGATTCACGGGTGGTGAGCGGGACACGCTACGAGCAGTACTTC. Amino acids: CATSDSRVVSGTRYEQYF.

This clone was seen a few times. V is TRBV24-1 and J is TRBJ2-3, with a tentative D call TRBD2 (6 bases). Trimming cost V 0 bases and J 3 bases, with 9 bases left between them. Germline loops: CDR1 KGHDR, CDR2 SFDVKD. CDR3 length: 15 residues. Here the CDR3 reads CATSDLGLATDTQYF. As DNA, the CDR3 is TGTGCCACCAGTGATTTGGGCCTAGCGACAGATACGCAGTATTTT.

V usage is TRBV30 and J usage is TRBJ1-2; D uncertain. The CDR3 length is 13 residues. CDR1 and CDR2 (germline): GTSNPN, SVGIG (reference sequence). Trimming pared 3 bases from V and 4 bases from J, leaving 12 bases between. The CDR3 DNA follows: TGTGCCTGGAGCGGGAACGTCCGCTATGGCTACACCTTC. This sequence encodes CAWSGNVRYGYTF. Full variable domain (missing parts from reference TRBV30 and TRBJ1-2): SQTIHQWPATLVQPVGSPLSLECTVEGTSNPNLYWYRQAAGRGLQLLFYSVGIGQISSEVPQNLSASRPQDRQFILSSKKLLLSDSGFYLCAWSGNVRYGYTFGSGTRLTVV.

The chain uses TRBV3-1 (or the pseudogene TRBV3-2) and TRBJ2-5; no definite D call. The germline V gene encodes CDR1 LGHDT and CDR2 YNNKEL (reference sequence). CDR3 length: 15 residues. V was cut by 0 bases and J by 1 base, with 9 bases left in between. The CDR3 protein is CASSQDPGSQETQYF. The CDR3 bases are TGTGCCAGCAGCCAAGATCCTGGATCCCAAGAGACCCAGTACTTC.

The chain recombines TRBV24-1 with TRBJ2-7; D remains unclear. With 4 bases removed from V and 3 bases from J, the gap between germline ends came to 12 bases. Germline V CDR1 and CDR2: KGHDR, SFDVKD. The CDR3 loop spans 14 amino acids. In DNA form, the CDR3 reads TGTGCCACCAGTGACCGCGGACGCAGCTACGAGCAGTACTTC. This codes for CATSDRGRSYEQYF.

V gene TRBV6-5 combines with J gene TRBJ1-2, with 7 nucleotides matching TRBD1. The CDR3 runs 13 residues. Germline assignment: CDR1 MNHEY and CDR2 SVGAGI. The J segment lost 10 bases and the V segment lost 6 bases, leaving 11 bases of the junction unmatched. The DNA for the CDR3 is TGTGCCAGCAGGACCCCGGGACAGATATTCTACACCTTC. It is translated as CASRTPGQIFYTF.